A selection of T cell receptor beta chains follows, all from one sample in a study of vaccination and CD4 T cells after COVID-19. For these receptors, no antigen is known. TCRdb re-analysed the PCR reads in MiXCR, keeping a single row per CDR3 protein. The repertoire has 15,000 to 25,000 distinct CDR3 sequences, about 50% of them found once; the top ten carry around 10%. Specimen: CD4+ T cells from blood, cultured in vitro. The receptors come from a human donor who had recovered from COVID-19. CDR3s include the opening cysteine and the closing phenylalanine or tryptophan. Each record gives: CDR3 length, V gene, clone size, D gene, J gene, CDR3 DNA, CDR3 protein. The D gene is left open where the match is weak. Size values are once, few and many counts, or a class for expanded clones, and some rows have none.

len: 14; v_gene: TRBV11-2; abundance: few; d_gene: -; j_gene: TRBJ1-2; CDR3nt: TGTGCCAGCAGCGTTAGTCGGACTTCATATGGCTACACCTTC; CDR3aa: CASSVSRTSYGYTF
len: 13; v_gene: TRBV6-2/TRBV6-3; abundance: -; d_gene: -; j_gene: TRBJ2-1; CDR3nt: TGTGCCAGCCGTAGCCAGGGACTCAATGAGCAGTTCTTC; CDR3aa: CASRSQGLNEQFF
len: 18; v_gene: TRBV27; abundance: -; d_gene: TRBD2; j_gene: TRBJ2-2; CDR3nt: TGTGCCAGCAGATTCGTGGCGGGGGGGCCATTGGGCACCGGGGAGCTGTTTTTT; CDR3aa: CASRFVAGGPLGTGELFF
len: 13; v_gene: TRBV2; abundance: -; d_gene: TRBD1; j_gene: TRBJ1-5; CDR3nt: TGTGCCAGCGGGGGGACAGGAGATCAGCCCCAGCATTTT; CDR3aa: CASGGTGDQPQHF
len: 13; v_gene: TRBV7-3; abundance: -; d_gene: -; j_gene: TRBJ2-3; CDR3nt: TGTGCCAGCAGCTTAAGAGAGGGTGATACGCAGTATTTT; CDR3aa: CASSLREGDTQYF
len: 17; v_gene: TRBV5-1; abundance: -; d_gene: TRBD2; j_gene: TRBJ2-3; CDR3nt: TGCGCCAGCAGCTTGGAGTTAGCGGGGGTTGGCACAGATACGCAGTATTTT; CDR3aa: CASSLELAGVGTDTQYF
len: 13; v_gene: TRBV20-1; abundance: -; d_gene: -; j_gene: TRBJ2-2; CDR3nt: TGCAGTGCTGCAACAGGTTTAACCGGGGAGCTGTTTTTT; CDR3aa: CSAATGLTGELFF
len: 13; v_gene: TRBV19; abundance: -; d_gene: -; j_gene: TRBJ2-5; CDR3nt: TGTGCCAGTAGTATAGATCAGGTGGGGACCCAGTACTTC; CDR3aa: CASSIDQVGTQYF
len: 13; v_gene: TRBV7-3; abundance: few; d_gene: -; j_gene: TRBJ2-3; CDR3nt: TGTGCCAGCAGCTTATCTTGGGGAGATACGCAGTATTTT; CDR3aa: CASSLSWGDTQYF
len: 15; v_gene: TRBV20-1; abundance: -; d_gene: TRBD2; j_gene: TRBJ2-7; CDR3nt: TGCAGTGCTAGAGGTCTAGCGGGACGGACCTACGAGCAGTACTTC; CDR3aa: CSARGLAGRTYEQYF
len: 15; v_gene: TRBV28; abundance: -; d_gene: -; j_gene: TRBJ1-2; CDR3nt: TGTGCCAGCAGTGTAACCGGGACACTAAACTATGGCTACACCTTC; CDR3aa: CASSVTGTLNYGYTF
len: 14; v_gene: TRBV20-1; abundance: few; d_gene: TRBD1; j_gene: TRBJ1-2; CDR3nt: TGCAGTGCTAGAGCGAGGGGGACAGGCTATGGCTACACCTTC; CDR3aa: CSARARGTGYGYTF
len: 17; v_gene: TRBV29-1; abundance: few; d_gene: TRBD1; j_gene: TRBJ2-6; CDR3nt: TGCAGCGTTGAAGCTAACAGGGGCTTAGCTGGGGCCAACGTCCTGACTTTC; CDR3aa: CSVEANRGLAGANVLTF
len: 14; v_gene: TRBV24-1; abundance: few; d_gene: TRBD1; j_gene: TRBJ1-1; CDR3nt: TGTGCCACCAGTGCCGGAGGGACAGGGGTTGAAGCTTTCTTT; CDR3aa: CATSAGGTGVEAFF
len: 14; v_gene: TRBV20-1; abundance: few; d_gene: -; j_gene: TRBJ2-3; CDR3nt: TGCAGTGCCCAGGGGGGCAGGGGCACAGATACGCAGTATTTT; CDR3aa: CSAQGGRGTDTQYF
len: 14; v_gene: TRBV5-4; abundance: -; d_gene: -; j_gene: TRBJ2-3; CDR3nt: TGTGCCAGCAGCCTGCCGATCCGCACAGATACGCAGTATTTT; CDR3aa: CASSLPIRTDTQYF
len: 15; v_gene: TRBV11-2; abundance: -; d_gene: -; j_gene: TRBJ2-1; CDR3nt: TGTGCCAGCAGCTTCACGGGGGGCCTGGGTAATGAGCAGTTCTTC; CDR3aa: CASSFTGGLGNEQFF
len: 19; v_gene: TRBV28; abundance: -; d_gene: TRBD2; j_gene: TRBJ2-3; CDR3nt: TGTGCCAGCAGCTCTCCCGGAGGCCGGCTAGCGGGGACCCCGGATACGCAGTATTTT; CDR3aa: CASSSPGGRLAGTPDTQYF
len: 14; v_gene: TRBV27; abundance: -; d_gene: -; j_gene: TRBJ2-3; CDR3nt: TGTGCCAGCAGTTTGATGGCAGCCACAGATACGCAGTATTTT; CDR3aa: CASSLMAATDTQYF
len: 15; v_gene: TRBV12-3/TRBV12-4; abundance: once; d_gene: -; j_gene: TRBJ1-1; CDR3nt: TGTGCCAGCAGTTTTTCGGCAGGAATGAACACTGAAGCTTTCTTT; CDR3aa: CASSFSAGMNTEAFF
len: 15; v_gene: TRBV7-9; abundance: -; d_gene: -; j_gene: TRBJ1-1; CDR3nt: TGTGCCAGCAGCCTACTAGGTGGTATGAACACTGAAGCTTTCTTT; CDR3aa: CASSLLGGMNTEAFF
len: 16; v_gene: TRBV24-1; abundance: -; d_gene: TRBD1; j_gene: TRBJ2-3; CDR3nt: TGTGCCACCAGTGAACTCGGACAGGGGGCCTCAGATACGCAGTATTTT; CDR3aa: CATSELGQGASDTQYF
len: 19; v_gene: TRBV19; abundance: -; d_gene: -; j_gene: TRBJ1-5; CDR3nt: TGTGCCAGTAGTATGGGGAGAATCGGACAGACTTTTAGCAATCAGCCCCAGCATTTT; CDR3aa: CASSMGRIGQTFSNQPQHF
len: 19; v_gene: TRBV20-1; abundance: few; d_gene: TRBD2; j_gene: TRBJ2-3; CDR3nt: TGCAGTGCTAGAGATCCTAGGCTTATCAGCGGGGGGTTCACAGATACGCAGTATTTT; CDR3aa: CSARDPRLISGGFTDTQYF
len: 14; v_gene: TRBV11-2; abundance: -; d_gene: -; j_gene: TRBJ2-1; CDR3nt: TGTGCCAGCAGCTTGGCAGGGTGGGACAATGAGCAGTTCTTC; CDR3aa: CASSLAGWDNEQFF
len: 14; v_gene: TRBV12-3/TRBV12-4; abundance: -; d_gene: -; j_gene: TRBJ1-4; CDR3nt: TGTGCCAGCAGTTCGACCAGGGCTGACGAAAAACTGTTTTTT; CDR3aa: CASSSTRADEKLFF
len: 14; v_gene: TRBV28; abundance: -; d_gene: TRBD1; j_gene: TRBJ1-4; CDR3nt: TGTGCCAGCAGGAGACAGGGAATGGGTGAAAAACTGTTTTTT; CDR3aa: CASRRQGMGEKLFF
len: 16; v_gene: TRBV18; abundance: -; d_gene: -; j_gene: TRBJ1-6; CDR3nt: TGTGCCAGCTCACCCCGAGACGCGTTCTATAATTCACCCCTCCACTTT; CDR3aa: CASSPRDAFYNSPLHF
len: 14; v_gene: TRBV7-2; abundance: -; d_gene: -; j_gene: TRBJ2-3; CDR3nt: TGTGCCAGCAGCTTGAGGCTAGCATTCGATACGCAGTATTTT; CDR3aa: CASSLRLAFDTQYF
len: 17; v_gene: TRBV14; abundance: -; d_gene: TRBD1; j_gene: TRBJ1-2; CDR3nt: TGTGCCAGCAGCCAAGATCGTGGGACAGGGCCTAACTATGGCTACACCTTC; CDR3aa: CASSQDRGTGPNYGYTF
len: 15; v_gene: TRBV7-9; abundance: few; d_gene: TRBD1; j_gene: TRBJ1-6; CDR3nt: TGTGCCAGCAGCCGCGGGACAGGGGTAAATTCACCCCTCCACTTT; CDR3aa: CASSRGTGVNSPLHF
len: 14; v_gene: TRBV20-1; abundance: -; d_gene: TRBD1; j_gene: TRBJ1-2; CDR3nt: TGCAGTGCTAGTTACAGGGGAACTAACTATGGCTACACCTTC; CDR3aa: CSASYRGTNYGYTF
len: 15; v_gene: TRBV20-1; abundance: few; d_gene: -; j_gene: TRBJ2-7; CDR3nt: TGCAGTGCTAAAATACCCGGGACCGCTCTTTACGAGCAGTACTTC; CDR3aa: CSAKIPGTALYEQYF
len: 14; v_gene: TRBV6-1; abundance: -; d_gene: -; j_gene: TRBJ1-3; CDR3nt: TGTGCCAGCAGTCTCCAGGGTTCAGGAAACACCATATATTTT; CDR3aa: CASSLQGSGNTIYF
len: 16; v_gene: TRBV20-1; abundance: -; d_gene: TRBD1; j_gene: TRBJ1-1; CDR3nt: TGCAGTGCTAGAGATGCAGGGGGCGCATGGGACACTGAAGCTTTCTTT; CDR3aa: CSARDAGGAWDTEAFF
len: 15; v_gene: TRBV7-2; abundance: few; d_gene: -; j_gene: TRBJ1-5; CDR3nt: TGTGCCAGCAGCTTAGGTGTCAGGGAAAATCAGCCCCAGCATTTT; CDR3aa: CASSLGVRENQPQHF
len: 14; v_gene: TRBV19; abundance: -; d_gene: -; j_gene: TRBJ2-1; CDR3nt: TGTGCCAGTAGTGGCCGGGCCCAGGGCAATGAGCAGTTCTTC; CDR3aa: CASSGRAQGNEQFF
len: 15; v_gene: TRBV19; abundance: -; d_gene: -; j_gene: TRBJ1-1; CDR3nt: TGTGCCAGTAGTATAGACGGCGGGCTGAACACTGAAGCTTTCTTT; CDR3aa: CASSIDGGLNTEAFF
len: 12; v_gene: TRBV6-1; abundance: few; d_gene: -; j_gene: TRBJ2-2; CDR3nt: TGTGCCAGCAGGGTTAGCACCGGGGAGCTGTTTTTT; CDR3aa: CASRVSTGELFF
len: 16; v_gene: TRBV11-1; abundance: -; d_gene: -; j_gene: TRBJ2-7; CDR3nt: TGTGCCAGCAGCCTCGCGTGGGGAGGGGGCTCCTACGAGCAGTACTTC; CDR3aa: CASSLAWGGGSYEQYF
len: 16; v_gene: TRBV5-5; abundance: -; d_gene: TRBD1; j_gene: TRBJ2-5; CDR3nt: TGTGCCAGCAGCGCAGGACAGGGGGCTTGGCGTGAGACCCAGTACTTC; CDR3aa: CASSAGQGAWRETQYF
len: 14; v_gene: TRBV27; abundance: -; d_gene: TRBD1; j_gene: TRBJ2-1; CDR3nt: TGTGCCAGCAGTATCGGGACAGCCTACAATGAGCAGTTCTTC; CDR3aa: CASSIGTAYNEQFF
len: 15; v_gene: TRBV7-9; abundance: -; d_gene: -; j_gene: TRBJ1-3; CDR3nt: TGTGCCAGCAGCTTAAATCGGGGGTCTGGAAACACCATATATTTT; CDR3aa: CASSLNRGSGNTIYF
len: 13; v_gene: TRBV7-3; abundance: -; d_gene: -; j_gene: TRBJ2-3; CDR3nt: TGTGCCAGCAGCCACCCTCCAGCAGATACGCAGTATTTT; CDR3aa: CASSHPPADTQYF
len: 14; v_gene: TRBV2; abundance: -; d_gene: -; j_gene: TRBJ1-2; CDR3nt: TGTGCCAGCACTACCGGGACGGTTAACTATGGCTACACCTTC; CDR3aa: CASTTGTVNYGYTF
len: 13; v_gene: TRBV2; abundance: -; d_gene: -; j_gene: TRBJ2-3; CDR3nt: TGTGCCAGCAGTGACTGGGGTTCAGATACGCAGTATTTT; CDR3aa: CASSDWGSDTQYF
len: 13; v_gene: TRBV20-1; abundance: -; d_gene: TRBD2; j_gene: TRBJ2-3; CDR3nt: TGCAGTGCTCCGACTAGCGGCACAGATACGCAGTATTTT; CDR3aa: CSAPTSGTDTQYF
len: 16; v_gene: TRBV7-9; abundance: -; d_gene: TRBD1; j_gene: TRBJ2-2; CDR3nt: TGTGCCAGCAGCGCAACCGGGACAGGGGTCACCGGGGAGCTGTTTTTT; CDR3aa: CASSATGTGVTGELFF
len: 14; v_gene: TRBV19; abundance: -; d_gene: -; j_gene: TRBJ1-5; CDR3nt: TGTGCCAGTAGTGTGGGTTATGGCAATCAGCCCCAGCATTTT; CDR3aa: CASSVGYGNQPQHF
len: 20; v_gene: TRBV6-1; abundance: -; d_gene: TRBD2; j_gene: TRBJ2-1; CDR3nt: TGTGCCATCAGTGAGACTAATAGCGGGCGGGATCGGGGATACAACAATGAGCAGTTCTTC; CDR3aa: CAISETNSGRDRGYNNEQFF